The rows below give T cell receptor beta chains drawn from one sample of a study of T cell responses to AZD1222 COVID-19 vaccine. Assay: immunoSEQ multiplex PCR; the TCRdb copy retains only in-frame clones and omits some. The table shows some 150,000 clones, with roughly 80% occurring only once. The source material was peripheral blood, sampled on day 0 of MenACWY control vaccination. The receptors were sampled from an adult in good health. Both conserved end residues are part of each CDR3. The order of the fields is clone size, V gene, D gene, J gene, CDR3 DNA, CDR3 protein. The D gene is left open where the match is weak. Rows give clone size only sometimes, using once, few, many, or a class for an expanded clone.

clone_size: -; v_call: TRBV2; d_call: TRBD2; j_call: TRBJ2-3; cdr3_nt: TGTGCCAGCAGTGCTGGGCGGGGGACCCCCGGTACGCAGTATTTT; cdr3_aa: CASSAGRGTPGTQYF
clone_size: once; v_call: TRBV27; d_call: TRBD1; j_call: TRBJ1-1; cdr3_nt: TGTGCCAGCAGTGCGACAGGGGGCAGAACTGAAGCTTTCTTT; cdr3_aa: CASSATGGRTEAFF
clone_size: -; v_call: TRBV28; d_call: -; j_call: TRBJ1-4; cdr3_nt: TGTGCCAGCAGGGCCAGACTTAATGAAAAACTGTTTTTT; cdr3_aa: CASRARLNEKLFF
clone_size: -; v_call: TRBV5-5; d_call: TRBD1; j_call: TRBJ1-5; cdr3_nt: TGTGCCAGCAGCTTGCAGGGGGGCCCCAGTCAGCCCCAGCATTTT; cdr3_aa: CASSLQGGPSQPQHF
clone_size: -; v_call: TRBV28; d_call: -; j_call: TRBJ2-7; cdr3_nt: TGTGCCAGCATCGGGATTTCCTACGAGCAGTACTTC; cdr3_aa: CASIGISYEQYF
clone_size: -; v_call: TRBV2; d_call: TRBD1; j_call: TRBJ2-5; cdr3_nt: TGTGCCAGCAGTGAGCAGGGGGAATCGGAGACCCAGTACTTC; cdr3_aa: CASSEQGESETQYF
clone_size: -; v_call: TRBV12-5; d_call: -; j_call: TRBJ1-2; cdr3_nt: TGTGCTAGTGGTTCGCAGACCGGCTTCGGCTACACCTTC; cdr3_aa: CASGSQTGFGYTF
clone_size: -; v_call: TRBV6-4; d_call: -; j_call: TRBJ1-5; cdr3_nt: TGTGCCAGCAGTGGCGGGGGGTATAGCAATCAGCCCCAGCATTTT; cdr3_aa: CASSGGGYSNQPQHF
clone_size: -; v_call: TRBV6-5; d_call: -; j_call: TRBJ2-2; cdr3_nt: TGTGCCAGCAGTTATCAGGGGTTTGACGGGGAGCTGTTTTTT; cdr3_aa: CASSYQGFDGELFF
clone_size: -; v_call: TRBV19; d_call: -; j_call: TRBJ1-5; cdr3_nt: TGTGCCAGTACCCCAGGGTACGAGACGTTGAGCAATCAGCCCCAGCATTTT; cdr3_aa: CASTPGYETLSNQPQHF
clone_size: -; v_call: TRBV20-1; d_call: TRBD2; j_call: TRBJ2-1; cdr3_nt: TGCAGTGCTAGTAAGGCTGGGCGGGGGGCAAGGTTTGAGCAGTTCTTC; cdr3_aa: CSASKAGRGARFEQFF
clone_size: -; v_call: TRBV28; d_call: TRBD2; j_call: TRBJ2-7; cdr3_nt: TGTGCCAGTGCGGGGGGCAACGAGCAGTACTTC; cdr3_aa: CASAGGNEQYF
clone_size: once; v_call: TRBV19; d_call: -; j_call: TRBJ2-2; cdr3_nt: TGTGCCAGTAGTACATCCCCAGGGCGAACCGGGGAGCTGTTTTTT; cdr3_aa: CASSTSPGRTGELFF
clone_size: -; v_call: TRBV9; d_call: -; j_call: TRBJ2-2; cdr3_nt: TGTGCCAGCAGCGTAGGGACGGTGAACACCGGGGAGCTGTTTTTT; cdr3_aa: CASSVGTVNTGELFF
clone_size: once; v_call: TRBV7-8; d_call: -; j_call: TRBJ1-2; cdr3_nt: TGTGCCAGCAGCTTAGAACAGAGCTTCTATGGCTACACCTTC; cdr3_aa: CASSLEQSFYGYTF
clone_size: -; v_call: TRBV6-5; d_call: TRBD1; j_call: TRBJ1-1; cdr3_nt: TGTGCCAGCAGCCGCAGGACAGGGAAAAACACTGAAGCTTTCTTT; cdr3_aa: CASSRRTGKNTEAFF
clone_size: -; v_call: TRBV2; d_call: -; j_call: TRBJ1-2; cdr3_nt: TGTGCCAGCACCCCCAGGGCGTATGGCTACACCTTC; cdr3_aa: CASTPRAYGYTF
clone_size: -; v_call: TRBV2; d_call: -; j_call: TRBJ1-5; cdr3_nt: TGTGCCAGCAGGGAAAATAGCAATCAGCCCCAGCATTTT; cdr3_aa: CASRENSNQPQHF
clone_size: -; v_call: TRBV19; d_call: -; j_call: TRBJ1-2; cdr3_nt: TGTGCCAGCAGACGGGGAAGCGGCTACACCTTC; cdr3_aa: CASRRGSGYTF
clone_size: -; v_call: TRBV7-4; d_call: TRBD1; j_call: TRBJ1-6; cdr3_nt: TGTGCCAGCAGCTTAGTGGGACAGGGGGACTATAATTCACCCCTCCACTTT; cdr3_aa: CASSLVGQGDYNSPLHF
clone_size: -; v_call: TRBV19; d_call: TRBD1; j_call: TRBJ2-4; cdr3_nt: TGTGCCAGTAGTTTCCAAGTTACAGGGGCGGGCATTCAGTACTTC; cdr3_aa: CASSFQVTGAGIQYF
clone_size: -; v_call: TRBV7-9; d_call: -; j_call: TRBJ2-1; cdr3_nt: TGTGCCAGCAGCTTAGGGCAGGGCGTCTACAATGAGCAGTTCTTC; cdr3_aa: CASSLGQGVYNEQFF
clone_size: -; v_call: TRBV5-6; d_call: -; j_call: TRBJ1-6; cdr3_nt: TGTGCCAGCAGCATCGGGGCCGACCGGGGCTCCTATAATTCACCCCTCCACTTT; cdr3_aa: CASSIGADRGSYNSPLHF
clone_size: once; v_call: TRBV9; d_call: TRBD2; j_call: TRBJ2-5; cdr3_nt: TGTGCCAGCAGCGTAGTCCCCGGACTAGCGTGGGAGACCCAGTACTTC; cdr3_aa: CASSVVPGLAWETQYF
clone_size: -; v_call: TRBV14; d_call: -; j_call: TRBJ1-1; cdr3_nt: TGTGCCAGCAGCCTAACAGGGAACACTGAAGCTTTCTTT; cdr3_aa: CASSLTGNTEAFF
clone_size: -; v_call: TRBV11-3; d_call: -; j_call: TRBJ2-2; cdr3_nt: TGTGCCAGCAGCTTAGTGACAGGGAACACCGGGGAGCTGTTTTTT; cdr3_aa: CASSLVTGNTGELFF
clone_size: -; v_call: TRBV7-9; d_call: -; j_call: TRBJ2-7; cdr3_nt: TGTGCCAGCAGCTTAGGATCAGGGATCTACGAGCAGTACTTC; cdr3_aa: CASSLGSGIYEQYF
clone_size: once; v_call: TRBV6-1; d_call: -; j_call: TRBJ1-4; cdr3_nt: TGTGCCAGCAGTGAAGACCGGTATGGAACGGGCCGGGAAAAACTGTTTTTT; cdr3_aa: CASSEDRYGTGREKLFF
clone_size: -; v_call: TRBV3-1/TRBV3-2; d_call: -; j_call: TRBJ2-7; cdr3_nt: TGTGCCAGCAGCCAGGGAAGCTCGCGGTTCTACGAGCAGTACTTC; cdr3_aa: CASSQGSSRFYEQYF
clone_size: -; v_call: TRBV5-5; d_call: TRBD2; j_call: TRBJ2-1; cdr3_nt: TGTGCCAGCACCCAGGGCGGGGGACCAAACAATGAGCAGTTCTTC; cdr3_aa: CASTQGGGPNNEQFF
clone_size: -; v_call: TRBV18; d_call: -; j_call: TRBJ1-6; cdr3_nt: TGTGCCAGCTCCAGCGGGCAGTATAATTCACCCCTCCACTTT; cdr3_aa: CASSSGQYNSPLHF
clone_size: many; v_call: TRBV7-3; d_call: -; j_call: TRBJ2-1; cdr3_nt: TGTGCCAGCAGCTTAAATTCCTACAATGAGCAGTTCTTC; cdr3_aa: CASSLNSYNEQFF
clone_size: -; v_call: TRBV29-1; d_call: TRBD1; j_call: TRBJ1-1; cdr3_nt: TGCAGCGTTCACAGGGGGAAGAACACTGAAGCTTTCTTT; cdr3_aa: CSVHRGKNTEAFF
clone_size: -; v_call: TRBV27; d_call: TRBD1; j_call: TRBJ1-5; cdr3_nt: TGTGCCAGCAGTTCCATCACAGGGGAAGGTAGGCCCCAGCATTTT; cdr3_aa: CASSSITGEGRPQHF
clone_size: few; v_call: TRBV2; d_call: -; j_call: TRBJ2-5; cdr3_nt: TGTGCCAGCACCACGCGAAGGGGGGCATTAGAGACCCAGTACTTC; cdr3_aa: CASTTRRGALETQYF
clone_size: -; v_call: TRBV5-1; d_call: -; j_call: TRBJ1-4; cdr3_nt: TGCGCCAGCAGCTTGGGGGGGGCCGATTATGAAAAACTGTTTTTT; cdr3_aa: CASSLGGADYEKLFF
clone_size: few; v_call: TRBV5-5; d_call: TRBD2; j_call: TRBJ2-1; cdr3_nt: TGTGCCAGCAGCCCCATGGGGACTAGCGGGAATGAGCAGTTCTTC; cdr3_aa: CASSPMGTSGNEQFF
clone_size: once; v_call: TRBV2; d_call: -; j_call: TRBJ1-3; cdr3_nt: TGTGCCAGCAGTGAAGTGGGGAAGAAAAACACCATATATTTT; cdr3_aa: CASSEVGKKNTIYF
clone_size: -; v_call: TRBV28; d_call: TRBD2; j_call: TRBJ2-5; cdr3_nt: TGTGCCAGCAGTTTATCCAGCGGGGGCCAAGGGACCCAGTACTTC; cdr3_aa: CASSLSSGGQGTQYF
clone_size: once; v_call: TRBV5-1; d_call: -; j_call: TRBJ1-4; cdr3_nt: TGCGCCAGCAGTCTGTCGGGGGTTTCAACTAATGAAAAACTGTTTTTT; cdr3_aa: CASSLSGVSTNEKLFF
clone_size: -; v_call: TRBV7-9; d_call: -; j_call: TRBJ1-1; cdr3_nt: TGTGCCAGCAGCCTAGGGACCAACACTGAAGCTTTCTTT; cdr3_aa: CASSLGTNTEAFF
clone_size: -; v_call: TRBV2; d_call: -; j_call: TRBJ2-2; cdr3_nt: TGTGCCAGCAGTGAACAAGAGAACACCGGGGAGCTGTTTTTT; cdr3_aa: CASSEQENTGELFF
clone_size: -; v_call: TRBV7-3; d_call: -; j_call: TRBJ1-1; cdr3_nt: TGTGCCAGCAGCTCGACACTGCTCACTGAAGCTTTCTTT; cdr3_aa: CASSSTLLTEAFF
clone_size: -; v_call: TRBV6-1; d_call: TRBD2; j_call: TRBJ2-2; cdr3_nt: TGTGCCAGCAGTGATCAGGCGGGGGTTCACACCGGGGAGCTGTTTTTT; cdr3_aa: CASSDQAGVHTGELFF